Following are 6 T cell receptor beta chains from one sample sequenced in a study of blood T cell repertoires in COVID-19. Only in-frame clones appear in the TCRdb table, and some are missing; sequencing was by immunoSEQ multiplex PCR. The data contain about 190,000 clones, over 75% of them singletons. The specimen was peripheral blood. The receptors originated from a woman in her forties or fifties with acute or convalescent COVID-19.

J is TRBJ2-3 and V is TRBV4-3; the D gene is possibly TRBD1 (5 bases). The CDR3 runs 16 residues. The V end was cut by 1 base, the J end by 4 bases, with 15 bases between. Germline V gene data show CDR1 as LGHNA and CDR2 as YSLEER. CDR3 sequence reads: CASSQGARTSPDTQYF. CDR3 bases: TGCGCCAGCAGCCAAGGAGCCAGGACATCCCCAGATACGCAGTATTTT.

The chain carries TRBV27 and TRBJ1-5; no clear D. The CDR3 spans 13 residues. Germline loops: CDR1 MNHEY, CDR2 SMNVEV (reference sequence). V was cut by 5 bases and J by 9 bases, with 14 bases left in between. CDR3 coding DNA: TGTGCCAGCAGTGGGTCGCTTCGAGGGCCCCAGCATTTT. Translating it yields CASSGSLRGPQHF.

The rearrangement joins TRBV11-2 to TRBJ2-1, with a weak D call TRBD2 (6 bases). Trimming took off 3 bases at V and 0 bases at J, with 9 bases between the two ends. Germline CDR1 reads SGHAT; CDR2 reads FQNNGV. The CDR3 runs 15 residues. This chain's CDR3 is CASSFREYSYNEQFF. The CDR3 nucleotides read TGTGCCAGCAGCTTCCGGGAGTACTCCTACAATGAGCAGTTCTTC.

The J gene is TRBJ2-1, the V gene TRBV19; maybe TRBD2 (6 bases). The CDR3 sequence is 15 residues long. The V and J ends lost 7 bases and 9 bases respectively, with 22 bases between them. The germline V gene has CDR1 LNHDA and CDR2 SQIVND (reference sequence). CDR3 DNA: TGTGCCAGTACCCCCAGGAGGGGAGGTCTTGGTGAGCAGTTCTTC. It is translated as CASTPRRGGLGEQFF.

This clone was seen a single time. The J gene is TRBJ2-2, the V gene TRBV5-4; 7 nucleotides agree with TRBD1. V lost 5 bases, J lost 4 bases, and 5 bases stayed unmatched. Per germline, CDR1 SGHNT and CDR2 YYREEE (reference sequence). The CDR3 has 14 amino acids. The CDR3 protein is CASSSAGGTGELFF. The CDR3, as DNA: TGTGCCAGCAGTTCGGCAGGGGGCACCGGGGAGCTGTTTTTT.

This rearrangement joins TRBV24-1 to TRBJ2-3; the D gene is possibly TRBD1 (6 bases). Trimming took off 5 bases at V and 0 bases at J, with 17 bases between the two ends. CDR1 and CDR2 from the germline V gene are KGHDR and SFDVKD. The CDR3 is 17 amino acids. The CDR3 DNA is TGTGCCACCAGTGCCTCAACAGGGATAAGAAGCACAGATACGCAGTATTTT. Translation gives CATSASTGIRSTDTQYF.